This entry describes one T cell receptor beta chain. Its antigen is currently unknown. This sample was included in a study of T cell responses to AZD1222 COVID-19 vaccine. Overall study results and limits: Donors, mostly white British, included more females; clonal diversity was possibly underestimated.

Sequenced by immunoSEQ multiplex PCR; TCRdb stores in-frame clones only, minus some. Altogether around 150,000 clones are present, approximately 91% being singletons, with the ten largest covering over 1%. Germline V gene lookup returns CDR1 LNHNV and CDR2 YYDKDF (reference sequence). The CDR3 is made up of 14 amino acids. Trimming stripped 1 base from V and 1 base from J, with 8 bases between. The receptor was isolated from an adult who received the AZD1222 COVID-19 vaccine. The rearrangement uses TRBV15 and TRBJ2-7; D unclear. Source: peripheral blood, taken 28 days after the second AZD1222 dose. The CDR3 nucleotides are TGTGCCACCAGCAGAGGAGCAGGTTCCTACGAGCAGTACTTC. Encoded protein: CATSRGAGSYEQYF.